One sample yielded the 29 T cell receptor beta chains listed below, sequenced in a study of shared clonotypes between healthy human individuals. The protocol was immunoSEQ multiplex PCR, while the TCRdb copy is restricted to in-frame clones and leaves out a portion. The repertoire holds roughly 380,000 clones, about 96% seen once, with around 0.29% in the top ten. Material: memory CD8+ T cells sorted from blood. Subset: CD45RO+ cells pooled with CCR7-negative TemRA cells. The receptors shown here come from a man aged 25 to 40 in good health.

The rearrangement links TRBV25-1 to TRBJ1-1; possibly TRBD1 for D (6 bases). Germline CDR1 is MGHDK and CDR2 is SYGVNS. Trimming shortened V by 5 bases and J by 10 bases, and 14 bases separated the two germline ends. This CDR3 has 12 residues. The CDR3 DNA is TGTGCCAGCAGTACGTACTCAGGGGTAGCTTTCTTT. Protein: CASSTYSGVAFF.

The rearrangement links TRBV19 to TRBJ2-1, with 14 bases identical to TRBD2. This CDR3 region has 20 residues. Germline V gene sequence: CDR1 LNHDA, CDR2 SQIVND (reference sequence). V gave up 6 bases and J gave up 4 bases; unmatched junction bases: 17. This chain's CDR3 is CASSKPTGTSGSSGYNEQFF. In DNA form, the CDR3 reads TGTGCCAGTAGCAAACCAACCGGGACTAGCGGGAGTTCAGGGTACAATGAGCAGTTCTTC.

The chain recombines TRBV7-2 with TRBJ2-3; TRBD2 matches 8 bases. The CDR3 loop spans 14 amino acids. J gave up 4 bases and V 5 bases, and 5 bases lay outside the gene matches. CDR1 and CDR2 from the germline V gene are SGHTA and FQGNSA. CDR3 DNA sequence: TGTGCCAGCAGCGTACTAGCGGACTCAGATACGCAGTATTTT. Amino acid sequence: CASSVLADSDTQYF. Using reference TRBV7-2 and TRBJ2-3 for the parts outside the CDR3, the full variable domain is GAGVSQSPSNKVTEKGKDVELRCDPISGHTALYWYRQSLGQGLEFLIYFQGNSAPDKSGLPSDRFSAERTGGSVSTLTIQRTQQEDSAVYLCASSVLADSDTQYFGPGTRLTVL.

This clone appeared a single time. This chain uses TRBV5-1 with TRBJ2-7; D not certain. Germline V gene data show CDR1 as SGHRS and CDR2 as YFSETQ. The V end was cut by 4 bases, the J end by 1 base, with 12 bases between. The CDR3 spans 14 residues. In DNA, the CDR3 is TGCGCCAGCAGCCTTCTCTCGGCGTCCTACGAGCAGTACTTC. It yields the protein CASSLLSASYEQYF.

The chain combines TRBV5-6 with TRBJ1-2; TRBD1 is a possible D gene (5 bases). Trimming removed 1 base from V and 6 bases from J, with 16 bases in between. Germline values: CDR1 SGHDT, CDR2 YYEEEE. The CDR3 has 15 amino acids. The CDR3 DNA sequence: TGTGCCAGCAGCTTGTTCTCGGGGGAATCCAATGGCTACACCTTC. Translation: CASSLFSGESNGYTF.

V usage is TRBV2 and J usage is TRBJ2-1; 12 positions agree with TRBD2. The length of the CDR3 is 15 residues. The germline V gene has CDR1 SNHLY and CDR2 FYNNEI. V shed 6 bases, J shed 8 bases, and the junction held 8 bases outside the gene matches. CDR3 region: CASRSGTSGLHEQFF. For the CDR3, the DNA is TGTGCCAGCAGGTCCGGGACTAGCGGGTTGCATGAGCAGTTCTTC.

The chain links TRBV2 to TRBJ2-5; D may be TRBD1 or TRBD2 (7 bases each). The CDR3 is 12 residues long. V lost 11 bases and J 7 bases, leaving 17 bases between the germline ends. CDR1 and CDR2 from the germline V gene are SNHLY and FYNNEI. In DNA form, the CDR3 reads TGTGCCGCCCAGGGGGGCGGGGGGACCCAGTACTTC. It codes for CAAQGGGGTQYF.

The gene calls are TRBV27 and TRBJ1-2, with D possibly being TRBD1 (5 bases). Trimming cost V 4 bases and J 6 bases, with 21 bases left between them. CDR3 length: 16 residues. Germline CDR1 MNHEY, CDR2 SMNVEV (reference sequence). The CDR3 bases are TGTGCCAGCAGTTCTACTAAACTGGTCGGGGCGGATGGCTACACCTTC. Protein sequence: CASSSTKLVGADGYTF.

Regarding this clone: This CDR3 is also generated by other DNA sequences in the sample. V gene TRBV10-3 combines with J gene TRBJ2-2; 11 positions match TRBD2. The CDR3 covers 14 residues. Germline CDR1 is ENHRY and CDR2 is SYGVKD. V lost 4 bases, J lost 5 bases, and 0 bases stayed unmatched. The CDR3 sequence: CAISGTSGTGELFF. In DNA, the CDR3 is TGTGCCATCAGTGGGACTAGCGGGACCGGGGAGCTGTTTTTT.

This sequence joins TRBV28 and TRBJ2-7, with TRBD2 matching over 13 bases. V lost 6 bases to trimming and J lost 2 bases; unmatched junction nucleotides: 13. Germline V gene lookup returns CDR1 MDHEN and CDR2 SYDVKM. This CDR3 spans 18 amino acids. In DNA, the CDR3 is TGTGCCAGCAGCCTTTTGACTAGCGGGAGGTTTAGGGCCTACGAGCAGTACTTC. Its translation is CASSLLTSGRFRAYEQYF.

In its sample, this clone was seen once. V is TRBV2 and J is TRBJ1-5; D gene ambiguous. The germline V gene encodes CDR1 SNHLY and CDR2 FYNNEI. CDR3 length equals 20 residues. Trimming left V 4 bases short and J 3 bases short, with 28 bases between. The CDR3 loop reads CASSALMGGLQPYLNQPQHF. The CDR3 nucleotides are TGTGCCAGCAGTGCACTTATGGGTGGTCTACAGCCCTACCTCAATCAGCCCCAGCATTTT.

This sequence joins TRBV19 and TRBJ2-5; TRBD2 matches 8 bases. Germline-derived CDR1 and CDR2 are LNHDA and SQIVND (reference sequence). The junction had 2 bases not matched to a gene; V was cut back by 0 bases and J by 5 bases. The CDR3 is made up of 14 amino acids. This chain's CDR3 is CASSIDLAGETQYF. The CDR3 nucleotides are TGTGCCAGTAGTATAGACCTAGCGGGTGAGACCCAGTACTTC. Drawing the rest from reference TRBV19 and TRBJ2-5, the complete variable domain is DGGITQSPKYLFRKEGQNVTLSCEQNLNHDAMYWYRQDPGQGLRLIYYSQIVNDFQKGDIAEGYSVSREKKESFPLTVTSAQKNPTAFYLCASSIDLAGETQYFGPGTRLLVL.

This chain joins TRBV29-1 and TRBJ2-1; D is uncertain. The CDR3 runs to 16 residues. Trimming shortened V by 1 base and J by 0 bases, and 13 bases separated the two germline ends. CDR1 and CDR2 (germline): SQVTM, ANQGSEA. Written as DNA, the CDR3 is TGCAGCGTTGAAGCCCAGGCGGAAATCTCCTACAATGAGCAGTTCTTC. Translating gives CSVEAQAEISYNEQFF.

J is TRBJ2-7 and V is TRBV10-3; 8 bases agree with TRBD1. Trimming at V came to 5 bases and at J to 3 bases, leaving 9 bases not matched to a gene. The CDR3 extends over 15 amino acids. Germline CDR1 and CDR2: ENHRY and SYGVKD. The chain's CDR3 is CAISTRAGTGYEQYF. The CDR3 DNA is TGTGCCATCAGTACAAGGGCCGGGACAGGCTACGAGCAGTACTTC.

The chain employs TRBV2 and TRBJ1-2; 12 bases line up with TRBD1. V trimming: 6 bases; J trimming: 0 bases; junction bases outside the gene matches: 8. The CDR3 totals 17 residues. CDR1 SNHLY and CDR2 FYNNEI come from the germline V gene. Written as DNA, the CDR3 is TGTGCCAGCAGCCGGGACAGGGGGCGAGCAGCTAACTATGGCTACACCTTC. It yields the protein CASSRDRGRAANYGYTF.

The chain is built from TRBV5-4 and TRBJ1-3; D possibly corresponds to TRBD1 (6 bases). This CDR3 has 13 residues. V was cut by 7 bases and J by 0 bases, with 8 bases left in between. In germline, CDR1 is SGHNT, CDR2 YYREEE (reference sequence). This CDR3 is CASGQSSGNTIYF. The CDR3 bases are TGTGCCAGCGGACAGAGCTCTGGAAACACCATATATTTT.

This clone was seen a single time. The chain employs TRBV28 and TRBJ2-1; D uncertain. The CDR3 is 13 residues long. Trimming pared 3 bases from V and 7 bases from J, leaving 10 bases between. Per germline, CDR1 MDHEN and CDR2 SYDVKM. The CDR3 here is CASSLPLRNEQFF. The DNA for the CDR3 is TGTGCCAGCAGTTTGCCGCTACGGAATGAGCAGTTCTTC.

The J gene is TRBJ1-3, the V gene TRBV4-2; the D gene is possibly TRBD1 (5 bases). This CDR3 has 16 residues. In germline, CDR1 is LGHNA, CDR2 YNFKEQ. V shed 0 bases and J shed 2 bases, with 11 bases lying between them. The CDR3 protein is CASSQDGGRPGNTIYF. CDR3 nucleotides: TGTGCCAGCAGCCAAGATGGGGGTCGTCCTGGAAACACCATATATTTT.

This clone occurred once. The chain recombines TRBV5-1 with TRBJ2-1; D unresolved. The CDR3 is made up of 12 amino acids. The V end lost 2 bases, the J end lost 0 bases, and 0 bases lay between the germline ends. Germline assignment: CDR1 SGHRS and CDR2 YFSETQ. In nucleotides, the CDR3 is TGCGCCAGCAGCTTCTCCTACAATGAGCAGTTCTTC. This codes for CASSFSYNEQFF. The full variable domain, with the rest looked up from reference TRBV5-1 and TRBJ2-1, is KAGVTQTPRYLIKTRGQQVTLSCSPISGHRSVSWYQQTPGQGLQFLFEYFSETQRNKGNFPGRFSGRQFSNSRSEMNVSTLELGDSALYLCASSFSYNEQFFGPGTRLTVL.

This clone occurred once. The rearrangement joins TRBV25-1 to TRBJ1-3, with TRBD1 matching over 7 bases. The ends lost 1 base at V and 2 bases at J; junction bases unmatched: 2. Germline CDR1 MGHDK, CDR2 SYGVNS. The CDR3 loop spans 15 amino acids. The CDR3 spells CASSESGTAGNTIYF. DNA of the CDR3: TGTGCCAGCAGTGAATCCGGGACAGCTGGAAACACCATATATTTT.

Turning to this clone: This CDR3 is also generated by other DNA sequences in the sample. The chain couples TRBV5-1 to TRBJ2-7, with D perhaps matching TRBD1 (7 bases). The germline CDR1 and CDR2 sequences are SGHRS and YFSETQ. V lost 7 bases to trimming and J lost 5 bases, with 13 bases between them. This CDR3 is 12 amino acids long. DNA for the CDR3: TGCGCCAGCTCCAGGGGGAGGCACGAGCAGTACTTC. Its translation is CASSRGRHEQYF.

Concerning this clone: This specimen includes other DNA sequences encoding the same CDR3. The rearrangement links TRBV28 to TRBJ2-7; no firm D call. Looked up from germline, CDR1 is MDHEN and CDR2 is SYDVKM. This CDR3 comprises 10 residues. V was cut by 5 bases and J by 4 bases, with 3 bases left in between. The CDR3: CASSTYEQYF. In DNA, the CDR3 is TGTGCCAGCAGTACTTACGAGCAGTACTTC.

Written as DNA, the CDR3 is TGTGCCAGCTCACCAGTACTAGCCCCGTACAATGAGCAGTTCTTC. Amino acid sequence: CASSPVLAPYNEQFF. The chain joins TRBV18 to TRBJ2-1, with D perhaps matching TRBD2 (6 bases). From germline, CDR1 is KGHSH and CDR2 LQKENI. The length of the CDR3 is 15 residues. Trimming cost V 2 bases and J 4 bases, with 12 bases left between them.

The chain couples TRBV5-5 to TRBJ1-2; 7 nucleotides align to TRBD1. The trim removed 6 bases at V and 4 bases at J, leaving 9 bases unmatched. The CDR3 extends over 14 amino acids. Germline V gene sequence: CDR1 SGHKS, CDR2 YYEKEE (reference sequence). The CDR3, as DNA: TGTGCCAGCACCAAGCGGGACAGCCTCTATGGCTACACCTTC. It translates to CASTKRDSLYGYTF.

The V gene is TRBV12-5, the J gene TRBJ2-1; a weak D match, TRBD2 (6 bases). This CDR3 comprises 17 residues. Between the trimmed V and J ends, which lost 0 bases and 3 bases, there was a span of 15 bases. Germline values: CDR1 LGHNT, CDR2 FRNRAP. In DNA, the CDR3 is TGTGCTAGTGGTTTGGTACTCGGCGGGGTGAGCTACAATGAGCAGTTCTTC. This gives the protein CASGLVLGGVSYNEQFF.

V is TRBV18 and J is TRBJ2-3; 7 bases are shared with TRBD2. This CDR3 has 14 amino acids. V was clipped by 2 bases and J by 4 bases; unmatched bases: 3. From germline, CDR1 is KGHSH and CDR2 LQKENI. CDR3 in amino acids: CASSPSAGADTQYF. The CDR3 nucleotides are TGTGCCAGCTCACCATCGGCGGGAGCAGATACGCAGTATTTT. The full variable domain, its missing parts supplied by reference TRBV18 and TRBJ2-3, is NAGVMQNPRHLVRRRGQEARLRCSPMKGHSHVYWYRQLPEEGLKFMVYLQKENIIDESGMPKERFSAEFPKEGPSILRIQQVVRGDSAAYFCASSPSAGADTQYFGPGTRLTVL.

V and J are TRBV5-1 and TRBJ1-2; TRBD1 might be the D (5 bases). V was clipped by 7 bases and J by 8 bases, with 18 bases between them. Per germline, CDR1 SGHRS and CDR2 YFSETQ. CDR3 length equals 13 residues. CDR3 protein: CASAGDATEGYTF. CDR3 DNA: TGCGCCAGCGCGGGGGACGCAACTGAGGGCTACACCTTC.

As for this clone: Additional DNA sequences in this sample encode the identical CDR3. J is TRBJ2-5 and V is TRBV5-1; D unresolved. V was cut by 0 bases and J by 4 bases, with 4 bases left in between. The CDR3 loop spans 12 amino acids. The germline V gene encodes CDR1 SGHRS and CDR2 YFSETQ. The CDR3 coding sequence is TGCGCCAGCAGCTTGGGGCGAGAGACCCAGTACTTC. It yields the protein CASSLGRETQYF.

V is TRBV28 and J is TRBJ1-2; no reliable D call. This CDR3 spans 14 amino acids. Trimming pared 8 bases from V and 4 bases from J, leaving 17 bases between. The germline V gene encodes CDR1 MDHEN and CDR2 SYDVKM. The CDR3 DNA sequence: TGTGCCAGCGCACCCCGGAAGAGGTCCTATGGCTACACCTTC. It yields the protein CASAPRKRSYGYTF.